These 2 T cell receptor beta chains were sequenced from one sample in a study of control samples from healthy donors and cancer patients. Only in-frame clones appear in the TCRdb table, and some are missing; sequencing was by immunoSEQ multiplex PCR. The table has about 150,000 clones, about 94% seen once. Material: blood. These receptors were obtained from a man aged 35-49 years in good health.

This clone occurred once. The chain recombines TRBV28 with TRBJ1-3; possible D gene TRBD1, 6 bases. The CDR3 spans 16 residues. Germline CDR1 reads MDHEN; CDR2 reads SYDVKM. Trimming took off 6 bases at V and 0 bases at J, with 15 bases between the two ends. The CDR3 is CASRTDRSNSGNTIYF. DNA for the CDR3: TGTGCCAGCAGAACAGACAGGTCGAACTCTGGAAACACCATATATTTT.

The chain uses TRBV6-1 and TRBJ1-4; D gene ambiguous. Trimming left V 1 base short and J 6 bases short, with 6 bases between. The V gene's germline CDR1 is MNHNS and CDR2 SASEGT. The CDR3 has 13 amino acids. CDR3 amino acids: CASSEDGDEKLFF. The CDR3, as DNA: TGTGCCAGCAGTGAAGACGGAGATGAAAAACTGTTTTTT.